The rows below give T cell receptor beta chains drawn from one sample of a study of T cell responses to AZD1222 COVID-19 vaccine. Produced via immunoSEQ multiplex PCR; TCRdb's table is partial and in-frame only. The sample includes some 150,000 clones, roughly 90% of them seen just once. The input for sequencing was peripheral blood, taken 28 days after the second AZD1222 dose. The receptors were sampled from an adult who received the AZD1222 COVID-19 vaccine. The CDR3 runs from the conserved cysteine through the conserved F or W. D genes are given only for firm matches. Only part of the rows carry a size: once, few, many, or a class if the clone is expanded.

abundance: -
j_gene: TRBJ2-7
v_gene: TRBV28
d_gene: -
CDR3nt: TGTGCCAGCAGAACCTCGGTGGGGGCTATAACCTACGAGCAGTACTTC
CDR3aa: CASRTSVGAITYEQYF

abundance: -
j_gene: TRBJ2-1
v_gene: TRBV7-9
d_gene: TRBD2
CDR3nt: TGTGCCAGCAGCCCAGGACTAGCGTACAACTCCTACAATGAGCAGTTCTTC
CDR3aa: CASSPGLAYNSYNEQFF

abundance: -
j_gene: TRBJ2-1
v_gene: TRBV9
d_gene: TRBD2
CDR3nt: TGTGCCAGCAGCGTACCGCGGGGGGCAGGCTCCTACAATGAGCAGTTCTTC
CDR3aa: CASSVPRGAGSYNEQFF

abundance: -
j_gene: TRBJ2-5
v_gene: TRBV5-1
d_gene: TRBD2
CDR3nt: TGCGCCAGCAGCGCGGGGGGGCCTGGGCAAGAGACCCAGTACTTC
CDR3aa: CASSAGGPGQETQYF

abundance: -
j_gene: TRBJ1-6
v_gene: TRBV28
d_gene: -
CDR3nt: TGTGCCAGCAGTTCAGAAGGGGTCTATTCACCCCTCCACTTT
CDR3aa: CASSSEGVYSPLHF

abundance: -
j_gene: TRBJ2-4
v_gene: TRBV3-1/TRBV3-2
d_gene: -
CDR3nt: TGTGCCAGCAGCCAAGTGGGACAAATTAAGGGAAACATTCAGTACTTC
CDR3aa: CASSQVGQIKGNIQYF

abundance: -
j_gene: TRBJ2-3
v_gene: TRBV4-1
d_gene: -
CDR3nt: TGCGCCAGCAGCCAAGCCGGTCCGGCAGATACGCAGTATTTT
CDR3aa: CASSQAGPADTQYF

abundance: -
j_gene: TRBJ1-2
v_gene: TRBV7-2
d_gene: -
CDR3nt: TGTGCCAGCAGCCCCCAGGCAGTCTATGGCTACACCTTC
CDR3aa: CASSPQAVYGYTF

abundance: -
j_gene: TRBJ2-2
v_gene: TRBV5-1
d_gene: -
CDR3nt: TGCGCCAGCAGCTTTGGGGGAAACACCGGGGAGCTGTTTTTT
CDR3aa: CASSFGGNTGELFF

abundance: -
j_gene: TRBJ1-1
v_gene: TRBV27
d_gene: -
CDR3nt: TGTGCCAGCAGTCTCCGAGGCGGGGTCGGGGACACTGAAGCTTTCTTT
CDR3aa: CASSLRGGVGDTEAFF

abundance: -
j_gene: TRBJ1-2
v_gene: TRBV9
d_gene: -
CDR3nt: TGTGCCAGCAGCGTTGCCGGGACTCCTTCGAACGGCTACACCTTC
CDR3aa: CASSVAGTPSNGYTF

abundance: -
j_gene: TRBJ2-3
v_gene: TRBV24-1
d_gene: -
CDR3nt: TGTGCCACCAGTCCCCACGACCTAAGCGGAGGCACAGATACGCAGTATTTT
CDR3aa: CATSPHDLSGGTDTQYF

abundance: -
j_gene: TRBJ2-5
v_gene: TRBV5-1
d_gene: -
CDR3nt: TGCGCCAGCAGCGATCCCGGGACCCCGAGCGAGACCCAGTACTTC
CDR3aa: CASSDPGTPSETQYF

abundance: -
j_gene: TRBJ1-1
v_gene: TRBV7-9
d_gene: -
CDR3nt: TGTGCCAGCAGCTTAGCGCAGGGAGTGAACACTGAAGCTTTCTTT
CDR3aa: CASSLAQGVNTEAFF

abundance: few
j_gene: TRBJ2-7
v_gene: TRBV7-9
d_gene: -
CDR3nt: TGTGCCAGCAGCTTAAAGGTCTACGAGCAGTACTTC
CDR3aa: CASSLKVYEQYF

abundance: -
j_gene: TRBJ2-1
v_gene: TRBV7-8
d_gene: -
CDR3nt: TGTGCCAGCAGCTTACGCCCGGATGAGCAGTTCTTC
CDR3aa: CASSLRPDEQFF

abundance: -
j_gene: TRBJ1-4
v_gene: TRBV28
d_gene: -
CDR3nt: TGTGCCAGCAGTTTATCGGTCTGGGGGAAAGGGACTAATGAAAAACTGTTTTTT
CDR3aa: CASSLSVWGKGTNEKLFF

abundance: -
j_gene: TRBJ1-6
v_gene: TRBV30
d_gene: -
CDR3nt: TGTGCCTGGAGTGTGCCCTACGGTCCCCTCCACTTT
CDR3aa: CAWSVPYGPLHF

abundance: -
j_gene: TRBJ1-1
v_gene: TRBV19
d_gene: -
CDR3nt: TGTGCCAGTATTACCAGAGGGTGGAACACTGAAGCTTTCTTT
CDR3aa: CASITRGWNTEAFF

abundance: -
j_gene: TRBJ1-5
v_gene: TRBV6-7
d_gene: TRBD1
CDR3nt: TGTGCCAGCAGGGGGACAGGGCTTTATAGCAATCAGCCCCAGCATTTT
CDR3aa: CASRGTGLYSNQPQHF

abundance: -
j_gene: TRBJ1-2
v_gene: TRBV4-2
d_gene: TRBD1
CDR3nt: TGTGCCAGCAGCCGACCGGGACAGGGGGCGCGTAACTATGGCTACACCTTC
CDR3aa: CASSRPGQGARNYGYTF

abundance: -
j_gene: TRBJ2-7
v_gene: TRBV6-5
d_gene: TRBD2
CDR3nt: TGTGCCAGCAGTTATCGCGGGGGACCCTACGAGCAGTACTTC
CDR3aa: CASSYRGGPYEQYF

abundance: -
j_gene: TRBJ2-3
v_gene: TRBV19
d_gene: -
CDR3nt: TGTGCCAGTAGTTGGGACCGGGACACGAGCACAGATACGCAGTATTTT
CDR3aa: CASSWDRDTSTDTQYF

abundance: -
j_gene: TRBJ1-4
v_gene: TRBV7-2
d_gene: -
CDR3nt: TGTGCCAGCAGCTATGGGTCTGAAAAACTGTTTTTT
CDR3aa: CASSYGSEKLFF

abundance: -
j_gene: TRBJ2-7
v_gene: TRBV28
d_gene: -
CDR3nt: TGTGCCAGCAGCATCATTGAATCCTACGAGCAGTACTTC
CDR3aa: CASSIIESYEQYF

abundance: once
j_gene: TRBJ2-4
v_gene: TRBV28
d_gene: -
CDR3nt: TGTGCCAGCAGGCCCCCCGGGGCCAAAAACATTCAGTACTTC
CDR3aa: CASRPPGAKNIQYF

abundance: few
j_gene: TRBJ2-7
v_gene: TRBV7-9
d_gene: -
CDR3nt: TGTGCCAGCAGCCTCAGACGCGGGATGAGTTCCTACGAGCAGTACTTC
CDR3aa: CASSLRRGMSSYEQYF

abundance: -
j_gene: TRBJ2-1
v_gene: TRBV12-1
d_gene: -
CDR3nt: TGTGCCAGCATCTCTCAGGGGGACACGAACAATGAGCAGTTCTTC
CDR3aa: CASISQGDTNNEQFF

abundance: -
j_gene: TRBJ1-6
v_gene: TRBV28
d_gene: -
CDR3nt: TGTGCCAGCGGGGGTACAGGCGGGGCTAATTCACCCCTCCACTTT
CDR3aa: CASGGTGGANSPLHF

abundance: -
j_gene: TRBJ1-4
v_gene: TRBV18
d_gene: TRBD1
CDR3nt: TGTGCCAGCTCACCCGACGCGGGACAGGTTAATGAAAAACTGTTTTTT
CDR3aa: CASSPDAGQVNEKLFF

abundance: -
j_gene: TRBJ2-2
v_gene: TRBV10-2
d_gene: TRBD2
CDR3nt: TGCGCCAGCAGAACTAGCGCTACCGGGGAGCTGTTTTTT
CDR3aa: CASRTSATGELFF

abundance: -
j_gene: TRBJ2-2
v_gene: TRBV20-1
d_gene: -
CDR3nt: TGCAGTGCACGGGAGTACGGGGAGCTGTTTTTT
CDR3aa: CSAREYGELFF

abundance: -
j_gene: TRBJ2-2
v_gene: TRBV3-1/TRBV3-2
d_gene: -
CDR3nt: TGTGCCAGCAGCCAAGATGCCGGGACCGGGGAGCTGTTTTTT
CDR3aa: CASSQDAGTGELFF

abundance: -
j_gene: TRBJ2-5
v_gene: TRBV5-8
d_gene: TRBD2
CDR3nt: TGTGCCAGCATTGGGGAGGGGGAGACCCAGTACTTC
CDR3aa: CASIGEGETQYF

abundance: -
j_gene: TRBJ1-1
v_gene: TRBV28
d_gene: -
CDR3nt: TGTGCCAGCAGTCCCATAATCACTGAAGCTTTCTTT
CDR3aa: CASSPIITEAFF